Listed here are 11 T cell receptor beta chains from one sample, sequenced in a study of blood T cell repertoires in COVID-19 (dated by TCRdb to about 2020). The library was produced with the immunoSEQ multiplex PCR assay. The table was pulled from immuneACCESS by TCRdb, which kept in-frame rearrangements only. Such tables lose some clones; where checked, under half of the loss comes from unresolved V genes, and the rest has no known cause. The sample includes about 260,000 clones, with roughly 80% observed a single time. The ten largest clonotypes hold over 8.5% of the sample. Sequenced material: peripheral blood. These receptors were taken from a woman aged 45-65 years who had recovered from COVID-19.

The chain uses TRBV5-1 and TRBJ2-3, with 9 bases that match TRBD2. J gave up 4 bases and V 1 base, and 7 bases lay outside the gene matches. From germline, CDR1 is SGHRS and CDR2 YFSETQ. CDR3 length equals 16 residues. CDR3 coding DNA: TGCGCCAGCAGCTTGCCCTTAGCGGGGGTTGCAGATACGCAGTATTTT. Protein product: CASSLPLAGVADTQYF.

V usage is TRBV28 and J usage is TRBJ1-2; unclear D gene. Looked up from germline, CDR1 is MDHEN and CDR2 is SYDVKM. V shed 5 bases and J shed 8 bases, with 21 bases lying between them. This CDR3 is 15 amino acids long. The CDR3 spells CASSALSGLVGGYTF. CDR3 sequence (DNA): TGTGCCAGCAGTGCTCTATCCGGTTTGGTCGGGGGCTACACCTTC.

J is TRBJ1-4 and V is TRBV28; TRBD1 matches at 9 bases. This CDR3 comprises 14 residues. The germline V gene encodes CDR1 MDHEN and CDR2 SYDVKM. The ends lost 10 bases at V and 8 bases at J; junction bases unmatched: 11. As DNA, the CDR3 is TGTGCCACCGCTTCGGGACAGGGAGGGGAAAAACTGTTTTTT. Translating it yields CATASGQGGEKLFF. Combining the CDR3 with reference TRBV28 and TRBJ1-4 gives the whole variable domain DVKVTQSSRYLVKRTGEKVFLECVQDMDHENMFWYRQDPGLGLRLIYFSYDVKMKEKGDIPEGYSVSREKKERFSLILESASTNQTSMYLCATASGQGGEKLFFGSGTQLSVL.

The chain uses TRBV18 and TRBJ2-7; TRBD2 matches 9 bases. Per germline, CDR1 KGHSH and CDR2 LQKENI. Unmatched junction bases numbered 8, after V lost 1 base and J lost 7 bases. The CDR3 has 15 amino acids. This CDR3 is CASSPLAGVEGEQYF. CDR3 coding DNA: TGTGCCAGCTCACCACTAGCGGGAGTGGAAGGAGAGCAGTACTTC.

This clone was detected only a few times. V gene TRBV9 combines with J gene TRBJ1-5; tentatively, D is TRBD1 (5 bases). CDR1 is SGDLS, CDR2 YYNGEE, per germline. V was cut by 7 bases and J by 4 bases, with 18 bases left in between. The CDR3 consists of 15 residues. This CDR3 is CASGGSGVGNQPQHF. CDR3 nucleotide sequence: TGTGCCAGCGGAGGGTCGGGGGTCGGAAATCAGCCCCAGCATTTT. Variable domain in full (rest from reference TRBV9 and TRBJ1-5): DSGVTQTPKHLITATGQRVTLRCSPRSGDLSVYWYQQSLDQGLQFLIQYYNGEERAKGNILERFSAQQFPDLHSELNLSSLELGDSALYFCASGGSGVGNQPQHFGDGTRLSIL.

This chain joins TRBV11-3 and TRBJ2-2; TRBD2 matches 10 bases. This CDR3 contains 18 residues. J gave up 0 bases and V 3 bases, and 7 bases lay outside the gene matches. Germline CDR1 SGHNT, CDR2 YENEEA. CDR3 protein: CASSFHGLAESNTGELFF. Written as DNA, the CDR3 is TGTGCCAGCAGCTTCCATGGACTAGCGGAGTCGAACACCGGGGAGCTGTTTTTT.

The chain recombines TRBV9 with TRBJ2-7, with D unresolved. V dropped 0 bases and J dropped 3 bases, with 10 bases sitting between them. The germline CDR1 and CDR2 sequences are SGDLS and YYNGEE. This CDR3 spans 14 amino acids. The DNA for the CDR3 is TGTGCCAGCAGCGTAGATGGTAGCTTCTACGAGCAGTACTTC. As protein: CASSVDGSFYEQYF.

This rearrangement joins TRBV10-2 to TRBJ2-2, with a weak D call TRBD1 (6 bases). Deletions cut 7 bases from V and 0 bases from J, with 12 bases between. CDR3 length: 15 amino acids. The V gene's germline CDR1 is WSHSY and CDR2 SAAADI. CDR3 sequence (DNA): TGCGCCAGCATAGAGGGGGATCCGAACACCGGGGAGCTGTTTTTT. This encodes CASIEGDPNTGELFF.

This clone has only one observation. The chain recombines TRBV9 with TRBJ1-3; tentatively, D is TRBD1 (6 bases). V lost 2 bases and J lost 0, with 15 bases in between. The CDR3 covers 17 residues. CDR1 and CDR2 from the germline V gene are SGDLS and YYNGEE. CDR3 loop: CASSVHRDLDSGNTIYF. CDR3 sequence (DNA): TGTGCCAGCAGCGTCCACAGGGATCTGGACTCTGGAAACACCATATATTTT.

This clone was seen a few times. The V gene is TRBV5-1, the J gene TRBJ1-5; 7 bases are shared with TRBD1. The germline V gene has CDR1 SGHRS and CDR2 YFSETQ. The CDR3 loop spans 15 amino acids. Losses at the gene ends were 0 bases for V and 4 bases for J; bases not matched to a gene: 4. The CDR3 nucleotides are TGCGCCAGCAGCTTGGAAGGGACAGTTAATCAGCCCCAGCATTTT. The encoded protein is CASSLEGTVNQPQHF.

There are a few counts of this clone. V gene TRBV5-6 combines with J gene TRBJ2-7; 7 bases are shared with TRBD1. Germline CDR1 and CDR2: SGHDT and YYEEEE. After removal of 6 bases from V and 5 bases from J, the junction contained 11 bases not matched to a gene. CDR3 length: 14 amino acids. The CDR3 sequence is CASTLMTGLHEQYF. The CDR3 DNA is TGTGCCAGCACGCTAATGACAGGGCTACACGAGCAGTACTTC.